Included here is one T cell receptor beta chain sequence, with context. Its antigen is undetermined. This specimen belongs to a study of regulatory dendritic cells for organ transplantation. Broader study findings: Resting memory CD8+ T cells held the most alloreactive clonotypes. The authors noted considerable between-person heterogeneity in alloreactive memory CD8+ cells. Naive CD4+ and CD8+ repertoires were highly diverse; memory CD8+ was most oligoclonal. Memory CD8+ clonal expansion seemed more limited with regulatory than mature dendritic cells.

CDR3 size: 16 residues. Germline CDR1 reads LNHDA; CDR2 reads SQIVND (reference sequence). The V gene end was trimmed by 4 bases and the J gene end by 2 bases; junction bases not matched to a gene: 8. The assay was immunoSEQ multiplex PCR, and TCRdb's table has in-frame clones only and misses some. The sample shows approximately 35,000 clones, roughly nine tenths of them seen only once. This sequence joins TRBV19 and TRBJ2-3; the match to TRBD1 covers 8 bases. The sequence derives from a human donor in good health. The material sequenced was naive CD4+ T cells from blood. The sample's subset: CD45RA+ naive T cells. This CDR3 is CASSKWATGATDTQYF. CDR3 sequence (DNA): TGTGCCAGTAGTAAATGGGCGACAGGGGCCACAGATACGCAGTATTTT.